The subject of this entry is one TCR beta chain. Its antigen is unknown. This specimen belongs to a study of CD8 T cells in Susac syndrome. Study conclusions and caveats: The study admitted that it had a relatively small number of individuals in its TCR sequencing and HLA analysis.

This CDR3 comprises 16 residues. From germline, CDR1 is MNHEY and CDR2 SVGAGI. V lost 2 bases to trimming and J lost 0 bases, with 12 bases between them. RNA amounts of about 0.5 to 1 ug underwent reverse transcription with random hexamers. The TCR beta CDR3 was amplified by immunoSEQ multiplex PCR across 54 Vbeta, 13 Jbeta. MiXCR was run by TCRdb on the immunoSEQ multiplex PCR reads, yielding one entry per CDR3 protein. The repertoire holds some 300,000 distinct CDR3 sequences, with almost 85% as singletons. Sequencing of TCR beta was performed on blood CD8+ T cells and on blood CD4+ T cells. Relapsing-remitting disease, either stable or active, was present in the treatment-naive patients who were the multiple sclerosis controls.

The chain is built from TRBV6-5 and TRBJ2-3, with D perhaps matching TRBD1 (6 bases). Sequencing was performed on CD8+ T cells from PBMCs. The receptor was derived from a human donor with multiple sclerosis. The CDR3 loop is CASSYRTGFSTDTQYF. The CDR3 DNA is TGTGCCAGCAGTTACCGAACAGGGTTTAGCACAGATACGCAGTATTTT.